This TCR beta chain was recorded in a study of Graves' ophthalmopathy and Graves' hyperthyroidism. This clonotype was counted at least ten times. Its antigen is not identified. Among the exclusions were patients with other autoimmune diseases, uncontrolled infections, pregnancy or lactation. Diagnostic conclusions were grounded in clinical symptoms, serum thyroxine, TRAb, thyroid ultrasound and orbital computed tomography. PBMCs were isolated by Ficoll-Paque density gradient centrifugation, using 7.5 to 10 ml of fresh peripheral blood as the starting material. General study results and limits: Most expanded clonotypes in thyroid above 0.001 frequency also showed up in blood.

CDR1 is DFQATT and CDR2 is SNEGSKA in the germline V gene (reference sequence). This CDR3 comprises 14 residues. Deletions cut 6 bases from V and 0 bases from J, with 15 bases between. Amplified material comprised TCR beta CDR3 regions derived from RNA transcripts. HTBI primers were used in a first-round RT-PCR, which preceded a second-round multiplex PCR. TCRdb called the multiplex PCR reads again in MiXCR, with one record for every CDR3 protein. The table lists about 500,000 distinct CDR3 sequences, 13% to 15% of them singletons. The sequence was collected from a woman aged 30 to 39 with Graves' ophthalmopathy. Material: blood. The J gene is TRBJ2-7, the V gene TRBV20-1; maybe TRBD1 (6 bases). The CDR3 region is CSAPRDIYSYEQYF. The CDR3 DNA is TGCAGTGCCCCCAGGGACATCTACTCCTACGAGCAGTACTTC.